This T cell receptor beta chain was captured by sequencing in a study of Ad26.COV2.S vaccination and SARS-CoV-2 variants. The CDR3 covers 15 residues. V gave up 5 bases and J gave up 4 bases, with 12 bases separating them. The germline CDR1 and CDR2 sequences are LNHDA and SQIVND (reference sequence). Treatment denoted: approximately 18 received Ad26.COV2.S at low or high dose, single or two shots; 5 received placebo; per-sample allocation not given. The samples date from day 63 after the first vaccine or placebo injection. Assay used: immunoSEQ multiplex PCR; TCRdb lists only in-frame clones, some missing. The sample has hundreds of thousands of clones; 80% to 90% are singletons.

The receptor was isolated from a person between 18 and 59 years old who received the Ad26.COV2.S COVID-19 vaccine or a placebo. This specimen was peripheral blood, taken in a trial of Ad26.COV2.S vaccine versus placebo. The genes are TRBV19 and TRBJ2-6; the D gene is possibly TRBD1 (5 bases). The CDR3 reads CASSATVYGANVLTF. In nucleotides, the CDR3 is TGTGCCAGTAGTGCGACAGTCTACGGGGCCAACGTCCTGACTTTC.